The 20 T cell receptor beta chains in this list originate from one sample, sequenced in a study of beta chain features in type 1 diabetes. Their cognate antigens are unknown. Study-level results: TCRB CDR3 length was moderately but significantly reduced in all four CD4+ subsets of Type 1 diabetes patients.

Expressed TCRB transcripts were sequenced after all isolated RNA was converted to cDNA. Clones were sequenced by immunoSEQ multiplex PCR, and TCRdb holds only the in-frame ones, with some missing. The sample lists 600,000 or so clones; over 13% were seen once. Sequencing was performed on naive CD4+ T cells from blood. These TCRs come from a man younger than 35 with type 1 diabetes.

V usage is TRBV5-4 and J usage is TRBJ1-1; D not certain. Trimming took off 4 bases at V and 4 bases at J, with 17 bases between the two ends. CDR1 is SGHNT and CDR2 is YYREEE in the germline V gene (reference sequence). The CDR3 is 15 amino acids. CDR3 loop: CASSPGSGWGTEAFF. The CDR3 coding sequence is TGTGCCAGCAGCCCCGGATCAGGTTGGGGCACTGAAGCTTTCTTT.

This clone was picked up a small number of times. This chain's CDR3 is CASSFTGTGGYEQFF. In nucleotides, the CDR3 is TGTGCCAGCAGCTTCACCGGGACAGGGGGCTATGAGCAGTTCTTC. V gene TRBV7-2 combines with J gene TRBJ2-1, with 12 bases that match TRBD1. After removal of 3 bases from V and 8 bases from J, the junction contained 5 bases not matched to a gene. Germline V CDR1 and CDR2: SGHTA, FQGNSA. The CDR3 loop spans 15 amino acids.

The chain has TRBV5-4 and TRBJ1-5, with 7 bases identical to TRBD1. V lost 4 bases, J lost 10 bases, and 11 bases stayed unmatched. The CDR3 is 14 amino acids. Germline assignment: CDR1 SGHNT and CDR2 YYREEE (reference sequence). CDR3 nucleotide sequence: TGTGCCAGCAGCAAAAAGGGACAGCTCCATCCCCAGCATTTT. It translates to CASSKKGQLHPQHF.

V usage is TRBV9 and J usage is TRBJ1-1, with D uncertain. The V and J ends lost 4 bases and 1 base respectively, with 5 bases between them. The CDR3 is 12 residues long. CDR1 and CDR2 (germline): SGDLS, YYNGEE. Here the CDR3 DNA reads TGTGCCAGCAGCCGACAGAACACTGAAGCTTTCTTT. Encoded protein: CASSRQNTEAFF.

The rearrangement joins TRBV2 to TRBJ2-1, with unresolved D. CDR1 is SNHLY, CDR2 FYNNEI, per germline. V lost 7 bases and J 3 bases, leaving 4 bases between the germline ends. This CDR3 comprises 11 residues. The CDR3 DNA reads TGTGCCAGCAAATTCTACAATGAGCAGTTCTTC. It encodes CASKFYNEQFF.

This clone appeared once. The rearrangement uses TRBV27 and TRBJ2-7; no clear D gene. Trimming removed 3 bases at V and 0 bases at J, with 12 bases between. The CDR3 has 15 amino acids. In germline, CDR1 is MNHEY, CDR2 SMNVEV (reference sequence). The CDR3: CASSLTYPSSYEQYF. The CDR3 coding sequence is TGTGCCAGCAGTTTGACATACCCGAGCTCCTACGAGCAGTACTTC.

This clone was counted a few times. The gene calls are TRBV5-6 and TRBJ2-7, with D uncertain. The CDR3 extends over 15 amino acids. V was clipped by 5 bases and J by 4 bases, with 19 bases between them. Germline loops: CDR1 SGHDT, CDR2 YYEEEE. The CDR3 DNA reads as TGTGCCAGCAGTCGTAGCCGGGCCTTATTTTACGAGCAGTACTTC. Translation gives CASSRSRALFYEQYF.

This clone has a handful of counts. The genes are TRBV15 and TRBJ2-7; no reliable D call. This CDR3 contains 12 residues. The germline V gene encodes CDR1 LNHNV and CDR2 YYDKDF (reference sequence). The V and J ends lost 0 bases and 3 bases respectively, with 3 bases between them. The CDR3 DNA reads as TGTGCCACCAGCAGAGAGGGCTACGAGCAGTACTTC. Protein sequence: CATSREGYEQYF.

V usage is TRBV2 and J usage is TRBJ1-1; D not certain. V lost 4 bases to trimming and J lost 2 bases, with 11 bases between them. Per germline, CDR1 SNHLY and CDR2 FYNNEI. The CDR3 extends over 14 amino acids. CDR3 protein: CASSVETFNTEAFF. The DNA of the CDR3 is TGTGCCAGCAGTGTCGAGACATTCAACACTGAAGCTTTCTTT. The full variable domain, with the rest looked up from reference TRBV2 and TRBJ1-1, is EPEVTQTPSHQVTQMGQEVILRCVPISNHLYFYWYRQILGQKVEFLVSFYNNEISEKSEIFDDQFSVERPDGSNFTLKIRSTKLEDSAMYFCASSVETFNTEAFFGQGTRLTVV.

The rearrangement joins TRBV29-1 to TRBJ1-1; 7 positions agree with TRBD1. The CDR3 covers 11 residues. V lost 4 bases, J lost 10 bases, and 6 bases stayed unmatched. CDR1 SQVTM and CDR2 ANQGSEA come from the germline V gene. The CDR3 DNA reads TGCAGCGTTGCGGACAGGAGGTTAGCTTTCTTT. This encodes CSVADRRLAFF.

This rearrangement joins TRBV28 to TRBJ2-4; D remains unclear. The CDR3 sequence is 16 residues long. The germline CDR1 and CDR2 sequences are MDHEN and SYDVKM. Trimming removed 5 bases from V and 2 bases from J, with 16 bases in between. The CDR3 loop reads CASSPGSLGSKNIQYF. CDR3 DNA sequence: TGTGCCAGCAGTCCCGGGTCCCTCGGGTCCAAAAACATTCAGTACTTC.

The V call is TRBV7-2, the J call TRBJ1-5, with 7 bases aligning to TRBD1. This CDR3 spans 15 amino acids. Losses at the gene ends were 1 base for V and 3 bases for J; bases not matched to a gene: 3. CDR1 is SGHTA and CDR2 is FQGNSA in the germline V gene. CDR3 sequence (DNA): TGTGCCAGCAGCTTAGAAGGGGGCGACAATCAGCCCCAGCATTTT. It specifies CASSLEGGDNQPQHF.

This chain joins TRBV5-1 and TRBJ2-5, with a possible D match to TRBD1 (6 bases). Germline CDR1 reads SGHRS; CDR2 reads YFSETQ. Trimming stripped 4 bases from V and 5 bases from J, with 21 bases between. There are 16 residues in the CDR3. The CDR3 DNA follows: TGCGCCAGCAGCCAGTTAACCACAGGGTTAAGGGAGACCCAGTACTTC. Amino acid sequence: CASSQLTTGLRETQYF.

The genes are TRBV28 and TRBJ2-7; no definite D call. The length of the CDR3 is 9 residues. Germline CDR1 and CDR2: MDHEN and SYDVKM. V lost 8 bases to trimming and J lost 3 bases, with 2 bases between them. The CDR3: CASGYEQYF. The DNA for the CDR3 is TGTGCCAGCGGCTACGAGCAGTACTTC.

The genes are TRBV4-2 and TRBJ2-1, with 10 positions matching TRBD2. The trim removed 4 bases at V and 8 bases at J, leaving 8 bases unmatched. CDR1 is LGHNA, CDR2 YNFKEQ, per germline. The CDR3 covers 15 residues. The CDR3 is CASSPPSGSIYEQFF. The CDR3 nucleotides read TGTGCCAGCAGCCCTCCTAGCGGGAGTATTTATGAGCAGTTCTTC.

There are a few counts of this clone. J is TRBJ2-1 and V is TRBV25-1; D is uncertain. The germline V gene has CDR1 MGHDK and CDR2 SYGVNS. The V and J ends lost 7 bases and 7 bases respectively, with 8 bases between them. The CDR3 has 11 residues. CDR3 DNA: TGTGCCAGCAAGTTCCTAAATGAGCAGTTCTTC. As protein: CASKFLNEQFF. Variable domain in full (rest from reference TRBV25-1 and TRBJ2-1): EADIYQTPRYLVIGTGKKITLECSQTMGHDKMYWYQQDPGMELHLIHYSYGVNSTEKGDLSSESTVSRIRTEHFPLTLESARPSHTSQYLCASKFLNEQFFGPGTRLTVL.

The rearrangement uses TRBV14 and TRBJ2-1; unclear D gene. Trimming took off 3 bases at V and 3 bases at J, with 6 bases between the two ends. There are 13 residues in the CDR3. CDR1 and CDR2 from the germline V gene are SGHDN and FVKESK. CDR3 sequence (DNA): TGTGCCAGCAGCCAGCAGGTCTACAATGAGCAGTTCTTC. This codes for CASSQQVYNEQFF.

In its sample, this clone was seen a few times. Here the CDR3 reads CASSLALRANGETQYF. CDR3 DNA: TGCGCCAGCAGCTTGGCCTTAAGGGCGAATGGGGAGACCCAGTACTTC. The chain recombines TRBV5-1 with TRBJ2-5; D gene uncertain. V was shortened by 0 bases and J by 5 bases, with 17 bases between the two germline ends. The CDR3 runs to 16 residues. Germline-derived CDR1 and CDR2 are SGHRS and YFSETQ.

V is TRBV7-9 and J is TRBJ1-2; D gene ambiguous. The CDR3 loop spans 17 amino acids. V lost 6 bases and J 3 bases, leaving 23 bases between the germline ends. Per germline, CDR1 SEHNR and CDR2 FQNEAQ (reference sequence). The CDR3 is CASSQGPSRGVDYGYTF. In nucleotides, the CDR3 is TGTGCCAGCAGTCAAGGTCCCTCCCGGGGTGTGGACTATGGCTACACCTTC.

This clone was recorded a few times. This CDR3 is also generated by other DNA sequences in the sample. The chain joins TRBV7-2 to TRBJ1-2; D remains unclear. Between the trimmed V and J ends, which lost 3 bases and 0 bases, there was a span of 5 bases. The CDR3 sequence is 13 residues long. Germline V lookup: CDR1 SGHTA, CDR2 FQGNSA. DNA of the CDR3: TGTGCCAGCAGCTTGGGAGCTAACTATGGCTACACCTTC. This encodes CASSLGANYGYTF. Filled out from reference TRBV7-2 and TRBJ1-2, the complete variable domain reads GAGVSQSPSNKVTEKGKDVELRCDPISGHTALYWYRQSLGQGLEFLIYFQGNSAPDKSGLPSDRFSAERTGGSVSTLTIQRTQQEDSAVYLCASSLGANYGYTFGSGTRLTVV.